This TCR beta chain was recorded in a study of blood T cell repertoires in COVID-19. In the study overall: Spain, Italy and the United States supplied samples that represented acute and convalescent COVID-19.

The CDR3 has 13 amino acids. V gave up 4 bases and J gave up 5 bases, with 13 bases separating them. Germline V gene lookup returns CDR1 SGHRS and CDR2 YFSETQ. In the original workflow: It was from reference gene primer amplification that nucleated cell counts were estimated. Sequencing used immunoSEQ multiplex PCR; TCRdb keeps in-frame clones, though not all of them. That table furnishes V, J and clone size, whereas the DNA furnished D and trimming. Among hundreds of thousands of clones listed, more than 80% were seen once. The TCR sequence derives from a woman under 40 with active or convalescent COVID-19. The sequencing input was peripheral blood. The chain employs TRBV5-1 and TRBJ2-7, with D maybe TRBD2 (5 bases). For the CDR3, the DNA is TGCGCCAGCAGCCCCTGGAACGGGAACGAGCAGTACTTC. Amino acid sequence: CASSPWNGNEQYF.